This TCR beta chain originates from a study of cytotoxic CD8 clonotypes in ibrutinib-treated CLL. At the level of the study: Response samples came after a median roughly 11 months of treatment, range 6 to 36. The sample average was 255,043 productive templates and more than 90,000 productive rearrangements.

Cryopreserved PBMCs were the source of around 2 micrograms of genomic DNA, which went to TCR beta libraries. This CDR3 comprises 12 residues. Germline CDR1 MNHEY, CDR2 SVGAGI. Deletions cut 6 bases from V and 8 bases from J, with 10 bases between. Study outcomes and limitations: Clonality showed a rise at ibrutinib response that reversed toward baseline at progression.

Measured with immunoSEQ multiplex PCR; TCRdb has only the in-frame clones, and not every one. The sample contains 25,000 to 30,000 clones, less than 60% of which appear only once. This clone has just a few counts. The antigen is unknown. The clonotype originates from a human donor with chronic lymphocytic leukemia. The source was PBMCs, collected before ibrutinib treatment. The genes are TRBV6-5 and TRBJ1-4; D might be TRBD1 (5 bases). DNA of the CDR3: TGTGCCAGCAGCCCAGACAGAGAAAAACTGTTTTTT. Its translation: CASSPDREKLFF.